The 16 T cell receptor beta chains given below trace back to one sample, sequenced in a study of PD-1 and CTLA-4 blockade in melanoma. Sequenced by immunoSEQ multiplex PCR; TCRdb stores in-frame clones only, minus some. Altogether 9,000 to 13,000 clones are present, roughly 80% being singletons, with the ten largest covering about 32%. Sequenced here: CD8+ T cells from peripheral blood, sampled from a patient given anti-PD-1 treatment. The origin of the receptors is a human donor with melanoma.

This sequence joins TRBV11-3 and TRBJ1-2; 9 bases fit TRBD1. Germline CDR1 is SGHNT and CDR2 is YENEEA. There are 13 residues in the CDR3. Trimming cost V 0 bases and J 8 bases; bases outside gene matches: 1. CDR3 in amino acids: CASSLEGTGGYTF. In DNA form, the CDR3 reads TGTGCCAGCAGCTTAGAGGGGACAGGGGGCTACACCTTC.

This chain connects TRBV4-3 to TRBJ1-2; D is ambiguous. Germline CDR1 LGHNA, CDR2 YSLEER. The CDR3 has 14 residues. Between the trimmed V and J ends, which lost 0 bases and 4 bases, there was a span of 9 bases. CDR3 region: CASSQDEAVYGYTF. The CDR3 DNA reads TGCGCCAGCAGCCAAGATGAGGCAGTCTATGGCTACACCTTC.

V gene TRBV3-1 (or the pseudogene TRBV3-2) combines with J gene TRBJ2-4; D uncertain. This CDR3 has 13 residues. Per the germline V gene, CDR1 is LGHDT and CDR2 is YNNKEL (reference sequence). Trimming took off 1 base at V and 5 bases at J, with 6 bases between the two ends. CDR3: CASSQVAQNIQYF. CDR3 nucleotide sequence: TGTGCCAGCAGCCAAGTTGCCCAAAACATTCAGTACTTC.

The chain carries TRBV10-2 and TRBJ2-7; D remains ambiguous. The CDR3 loop spans 16 amino acids. Germline V gene sequence: CDR1 WSHSY, CDR2 SAAADI. Trimming removed 0 bases at V and 2 bases at J, with 14 bases between. The CDR3, as DNA: TGCGCCAGCAGTGAGTCGAATGGCGTGGGGACCTACGAGCAGTACTTC. It encodes CASSESNGVGTYEQYF.

The V call is TRBV18, the J call TRBJ2-7; the D gene is possibly TRBD1 (6 bases). The V gene's germline CDR1 is KGHSH and CDR2 LQKENI. There are 15 residues in the CDR3. Trimming stripped 5 bases from V and 4 bases from J, with 18 bases between. CDR3 in DNA: TGTGCCAGCTCAGCGGATCAGGGGAATTCTTACGAGCAGTACTTC. As protein: CASSADQGNSYEQYF. Using reference TRBV18 and TRBJ2-7 for the parts outside the CDR3, the full variable domain is NAGVMQNPRHLVRRRGQEARLRCSPMKGHSHVYWYRQLPEEGLKFMVYLQKENIIDESGMPKERFSAEFPKEGPSILRIQQVVRGDSAAYFCASSADQGNSYEQYFGPGTRLTVT.

The chain employs TRBV5-1 and TRBJ2-1, with a tentative D call TRBD2 (5 bases). The CDR3 is 12 amino acids. Germline assignment: CDR1 SGHRS and CDR2 YFSETQ. Trimming cost V 7 bases and J 10 bases, with 15 bases left between them. This CDR3 reads CASSEAGREQFF. The CDR3 region has the DNA TGCGCCAGCTCCGAGGCGGGCCGAGAGCAGTTCTTC.

V is TRBV25-1 and J is TRBJ2-2, with no clear D. Deletions cut 7 bases from V and 0 bases from J, with 0 bases between. The germline gives CDR1 MGHDK, CDR2 SYGVNS. There are 11 residues in the CDR3. CDR3 residues: CASTNTGELFF. DNA of the CDR3: TGTGCCAGCACGAACACCGGGGAGCTGTTTTTT.

The chain links TRBV4-2 to TRBJ2-7, with D hard to call. CDR3 length: 14 amino acids. Trimming cost V 1 base and J 3 bases, with 10 bases left between them. Germline CDR1 is LGHNA and CDR2 is YNFKEQ. The CDR3 DNA follows: TGTGCCAGCAGCCAAGCCCCGGTCCTCTACGAGCAGTACTTC. Translation: CASSQAPVLYEQYF.

The CDR3 bases are TGTGCCAGCAGCTACCGGGACAGGGAAGCCGAGCAGTACTTC. It yields the protein CASSYRDREAEQYF. V and J are TRBV11-3 and TRBJ2-7, with 9 nucleotides matching TRBD1. J lost 6 bases, V lost 4 bases, and 7 bases had no gene match. CDR3 length equals 14 residues. The germline V gene encodes CDR1 SGHNT and CDR2 YENEEA. Full variable domain (remainder filled in from reference TRBV11-3 and TRBJ2-7): EAGVVQSPRYKIIEKKQPVAFWCNPISGHNTLYWYLQNLGQGPELLIRYENEEAVDDSQLPKDRFSAERLKGVDSTLKIQPAELGDSAVYLCASSYRDREAEQYFGPGTRLTVT.

The rearrangement links TRBV7-9 to TRBJ1-5; a weak D match, TRBD1 (5 bases). The CDR3 consists of 15 residues. Germline CDR1 reads SEHNR; CDR2 reads FQNEAQ (reference sequence). Deletions cut 4 bases from V and 9 bases from J, with 19 bases between. In DNA form, the CDR3 reads TGTGCCAGCAGCTCCGGGACCCACGGTAATGGGCCCCAGCATTTT. Protein sequence: CASSSGTHGNGPQHF.

The V and J genes are TRBV6-1 and TRBJ2-7; TRBD1 matches at 8 bases. Germline CDR1 is MNHNS and CDR2 is SASEGT. Trimming at V came to 0 bases and at J to 3 bases, leaving 7 bases not matched to a gene. This CDR3 has 16 residues. CDR3 in DNA: TGTGCCAGCAGTGAAGCGACAGGGGCGAACCTCTACGAGCAGTACTTC. Amino acid sequence: CASSEATGANLYEQYF.

This chain connects TRBV29-1 to TRBJ2-7; no reliable D call. This CDR3 comprises 11 residues. V lost 5 bases and J 6 bases, leaving 11 bases between the germline ends. Germline CDR1 SQVTM, CDR2 ANQGSEA. The CDR3 DNA sequence: TGCAGCGTTCCGTCTGACGGCGAGCAGTACTTC. It codes for CSVPSDGEQYF.

The chain links TRBV28 to TRBJ2-1; weak D call: TRBD2 (6 bases). There are 12 residues in the CDR3. V was cut by 5 bases and J by 8 bases, with 10 bases left in between. Germline V CDR1 and CDR2: MDHEN, SYDVKM. CDR3 amino acids: CASSPREYEQFF. DNA of the CDR3: TGTGCCAGCAGTCCACGGGAGTATGAGCAGTTCTTC.

The chain links TRBV7-9 to TRBJ1-1; TRBD1 aligns across 7 bases. The germline V gene encodes CDR1 SEHNR and CDR2 FQNEAQ (reference sequence). There are 15 residues in the CDR3. The V gene end was trimmed by 6 bases and the J gene end by 1 base; junction bases not matched to a gene: 8. Written as DNA, the CDR3 is TGTGCCAGCAGTGAAACGGGACAGCGGAACACTGAAGCTTTCTTT. Translated: CASSETGQRNTEAFF.

V usage is TRBV9 and J usage is TRBJ2-3; 7 bases fit TRBD2. This CDR3 is 14 amino acids long. Germline V gene lookup returns CDR1 SGDLS and CDR2 YYNGEE. Losses at the gene ends were 5 bases for V and 5 bases for J; bases not matched to a gene: 8. This chain's CDR3 is CASSLGGSGDTQYF. The CDR3 DNA reads TGTGCCAGCAGTCTTGGCGGGAGTGGAGATACGCAGTATTTT. Together with reference TRBV9 and TRBJ2-3, the CDR3 gives the full variable domain: DSGVTQTPKHLITATGQRVTLRCSPRSGDLSVYWYQQSLDQGLQFLIQYYNGEERAKGNILERFSAQQFPDLHSELNLSSLELGDSALYFCASSLGGSGDTQYFGPGTRLTVL.

This chain joins TRBV3-1 (or the pseudogene TRBV3-2) and TRBJ2-5, with TRBD2 identical over 10 bases. V shed 4 bases and J 4 bases; nucleotides not matched to a gene: 9. The germline gives CDR1 LGHDT, CDR2 YNNKEL (reference sequence). The CDR3 spans 16 residues. This CDR3 is CASSPEIAGGVETQYF. The CDR3 DNA reads TGTGCCAGCAGCCCAGAAATAGCGGGGGGTGTAGAGACCCAGTACTTC.